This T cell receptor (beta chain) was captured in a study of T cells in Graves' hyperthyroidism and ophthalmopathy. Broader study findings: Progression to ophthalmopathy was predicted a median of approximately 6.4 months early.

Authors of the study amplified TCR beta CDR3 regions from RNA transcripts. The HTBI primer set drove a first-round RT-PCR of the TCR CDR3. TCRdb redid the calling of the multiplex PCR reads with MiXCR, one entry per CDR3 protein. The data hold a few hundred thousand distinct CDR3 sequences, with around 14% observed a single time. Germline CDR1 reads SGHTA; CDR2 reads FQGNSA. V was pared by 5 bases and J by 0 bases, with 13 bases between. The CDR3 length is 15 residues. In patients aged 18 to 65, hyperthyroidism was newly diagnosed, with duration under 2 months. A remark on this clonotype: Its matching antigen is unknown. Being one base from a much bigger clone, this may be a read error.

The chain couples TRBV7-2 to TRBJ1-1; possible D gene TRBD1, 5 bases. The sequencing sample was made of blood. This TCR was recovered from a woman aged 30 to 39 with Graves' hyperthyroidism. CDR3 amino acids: CASSPSPTVNTEAFF. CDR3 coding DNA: TGTGCCAGCAGCCCAAGCCCGACAGTGAACACTGAAGCTTTCTTT.